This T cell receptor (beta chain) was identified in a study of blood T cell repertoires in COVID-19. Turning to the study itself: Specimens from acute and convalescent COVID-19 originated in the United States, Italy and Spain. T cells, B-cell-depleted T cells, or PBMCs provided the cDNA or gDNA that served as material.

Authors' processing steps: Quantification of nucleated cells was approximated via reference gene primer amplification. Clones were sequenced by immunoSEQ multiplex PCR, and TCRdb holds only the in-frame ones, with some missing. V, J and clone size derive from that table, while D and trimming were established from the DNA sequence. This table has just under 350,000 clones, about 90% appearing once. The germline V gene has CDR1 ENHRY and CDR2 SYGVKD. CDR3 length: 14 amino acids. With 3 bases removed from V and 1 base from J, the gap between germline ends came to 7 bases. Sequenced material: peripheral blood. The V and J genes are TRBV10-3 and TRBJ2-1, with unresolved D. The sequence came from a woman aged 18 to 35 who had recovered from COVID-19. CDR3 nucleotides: TGTGCCATCAGTGATGGGCGTTCCTACAATGAGCAGTTCTTC. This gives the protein CAISDGRSYNEQFF.